This T cell receptor beta chain was captured in a study of blood T cells in healthy people across ages. Germline loops: CDR1 MNHEY, CDR2 SMNVEV (reference sequence). Trimming removed 8 bases from V and 6 bases from J; junction bases left unmatched: 1. The CDR3 covers 11 residues. There are a few counts of this clonotype. Through a sample-barcoded 5' primer and a J-beta primer mix, a second PCR was run for roughly 6 to 12 cycles. TCRdb ran MiXCR on the 5' RACE reads and lists one entry per CDR3 protein. The sample has about a million distinct CDR3 sequences, under 40% seen once. The chain is built from TRBV27 and TRBJ1-2, with 9 bases identical to TRBD1. The sample was blood. This receptor was obtained from a man aged 18 to 29 in good health. The CDR3 coding sequence is TGTGCCAGCTGGGACAGGGATGGCTACACCTTC. Protein product: CASWDRDGYTF.